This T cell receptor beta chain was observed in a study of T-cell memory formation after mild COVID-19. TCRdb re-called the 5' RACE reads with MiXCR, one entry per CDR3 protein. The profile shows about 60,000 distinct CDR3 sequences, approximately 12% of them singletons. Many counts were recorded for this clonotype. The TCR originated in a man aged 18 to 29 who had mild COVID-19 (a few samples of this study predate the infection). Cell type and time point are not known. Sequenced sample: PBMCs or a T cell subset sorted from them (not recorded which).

Here the CDR3 reads CASTPEGQGGLSPLHF. CDR3 in DNA: TGTGCCAGCACCCCGGAAGGACAGGGAGGACTCTCACCCCTCCACTTT. The chain links TRBV11-2 to TRBJ1-6; 8 nucleotides align to TRBD1. Trimming cost V 7 bases and J 10 bases; bases outside gene matches: 15. Germline V lookup: CDR1 SGHAT, CDR2 FQNNGV. CDR3 size: 16 residues. Drawing the rest from reference TRBV11-2 and TRBJ1-6, the complete variable domain is EAGVAQSPRYKIIEKRQSVAFWCNPISGHATLYWYQQILGQGPKLLIQFQNNGVVDDSQLPKDRFSAERLKGVDSTLKIQPAKLEDSAVYLCASTPEGQGGLSPLHFGNGTRLTVT.